The rows below give T cell receptor beta chains drawn from one sample of a study of T cell responses to AZD1222 COVID-19 vaccine. TCRdb keeps only in-frame clones here, not all; method: immunoSEQ multiplex PCR. The table has under 95,000 clones, 90% seen once. The material sequenced was peripheral blood, taken on day 0 of AZD1222 vaccination. The receptors stem from an adult in good health. Both conserved end residues are part of each CDR3. D genes are given only for firm matches. Clone size, where shown, is once, few, many, or a class for clones that have expanded.

CDR3: CASSPRGRTGPSYEQYF
D: NA
size: NA
J: TRBJ2-7
V: TRBV19

CDR3: CATSSRTGSTDTQYF
D: TRBD1
size: NA
J: TRBJ2-3
V: TRBV15

CDR3: CASSFIRNTEAFF
D: NA
size: NA
J: TRBJ1-1
V: TRBV12-3/TRBV12-4

CDR3: CASSSSADTQYF
D: NA
size: NA
J: TRBJ2-3
V: TRBV5-6

CDR3: CASSLGQQAFF
D: NA
size: NA
J: TRBJ1-1
V: TRBV5-1

CDR3: CASSFRTGGYEQYF
D: NA
size: NA
J: TRBJ2-7
V: TRBV19

CDR3: CASSSLTGNAYEQYF
D: TRBD1
size: NA
J: TRBJ2-7
V: TRBV5-1

CDR3: CASSEVRVRGYTF
D: NA
size: NA
J: TRBJ1-2
V: TRBV10-2

CDR3: CASSLEQSLVRGNTIYF
D: NA
size: NA
J: TRBJ1-3
V: TRBV13

CDR3: CASSFLGRRTDMNTEAFF
D: NA
size: NA
J: TRBJ1-1
V: TRBV5-1

CDR3: CASSIGQRGGEAFF
D: NA
size: NA
J: TRBJ1-1
V: TRBV19

CDR3: CASSLGGPRERQGGYTF
D: NA
size: NA
J: TRBJ1-2
V: TRBV7-9

CDR3: CASSLASGGLYNEQFF
D: TRBD2
size: NA
J: TRBJ2-1
V: TRBV5-6

CDR3: CASSLGGRDNEQFF
D: NA
size: NA
J: TRBJ2-1
V: TRBV5-8

CDR3: CASTPPGQGPNTEAFF
D: TRBD1
size: once
J: TRBJ1-1
V: TRBV6-2/TRBV6-3

CDR3: CASSHGLAGGPTYNEQFF
D: TRBD2
size: NA
J: TRBJ2-1
V: TRBV14

CDR3: CASRGGREVVGELFF
D: NA
size: NA
J: TRBJ2-2
V: TRBV6-6

CDR3: CASSAQGTDFYGYTF
D: NA
size: NA
J: TRBJ1-2
V: TRBV25-1

CDR3: CASSLVPAGGGDEQFF
D: TRBD2
size: NA
J: TRBJ2-1
V: TRBV7-8

CDR3: CASSLTGNNEQFF
D: NA
size: NA
J: TRBJ2-1
V: TRBV7-3

CDR3: CASSPVGTGRFSGNTIYF
D: TRBD1
size: few
J: TRBJ1-3
V: TRBV5-1

CDR3: CSVPRSGVYNEQFF
D: TRBD2
size: once
J: TRBJ2-1
V: TRBV29-1

CDR3: CASRRTGFSEAFF
D: TRBD1
size: NA
J: TRBJ1-1
V: TRBV6-5

CDR3: CASSQQGNQPQHF
D: NA
size: NA
J: TRBJ1-5
V: TRBV3-1/TRBV3-2